The 7 T cell receptor beta chains below all came from one sample that was sequenced in a study of T-cell memory formation after mild COVID-19. In TCRdb, the 5' RACE reads were re-called with MiXCR into one record per CDR3 protein. The sample shows hundreds of thousands of distinct CDR3 sequences, more than 20% of them seen only once. Sequencing was carried out using PBMCs or a T cell subset sorted from them (not recorded which). Every receptor here comes from an adult woman who had mild COVID-19 (a few samples of this study predate the infection). Cell type and time point are not known.

This clonotype showed up just a few times. The CDR3 protein is CASSPVRAGYEQYF. The CDR3, as DNA: TGCGCCAGCAGCCCAGTCCGCGCGGGCTACGAGCAGTACTTC. V and J are TRBV4-1 and TRBJ2-7; weak D call: TRBD2 (5 bases). Looked up from germline, CDR1 is MGHRA and CDR2 is YSYEKL. The ends were cut back, 4 bases at V and 3 bases at J, with 13 bases in the middle. The CDR3 runs to 14 residues.

This clonotype was seen more than once but under ten times. The chain uses TRBV7-9 and TRBJ2-1; D gene ambiguous. CDR1 is SEHNR, CDR2 FQNEAQ, per germline (reference sequence). The CDR3 contains 12 residues. V was trimmed by 5 bases and J by 4 bases, leaving 6 bases between them. CDR3 in amino acids: CASSKYYNEQFF. DNA of the CDR3: TGTGCCAGCAGCAAATATTACAATGAGCAGTTCTTC.

The sample holds a few counts of this clonotype. The J gene is TRBJ1-5, the V gene TRBV12-3 or TRBV12-4; no firm D call. V shed 4 bases and J shed 0 bases, with 10 bases lying between them. This CDR3 is built from 15 residues. The CDR3: CASSSVGSSNQPQHF. The CDR3 DNA reads TGTGCCAGCAGTTCCGTCGGGTCTAGCAATCAGCCCCAGCATTTT.

This chain links TRBV6-5 with TRBJ1-2; D not resolved. The CDR3 runs to 11 residues. Germline V gives CDR1 MNHEY, CDR2 SVGAGI. Deletions cut 5 bases from V and 8 bases from J, with 9 bases between. The CDR3 spells CASSNGRGYTF. The CDR3, as DNA: TGTGCCAGCAGTAACGGGAGAGGCTACACCTTC.

There are a few counts of this clonotype. The V call is TRBV29-1, the J call TRBJ1-1; D unclear. The V end lost 0 bases, the J end lost 8 bases, and 10 bases lay between the germline ends. CDR1 SQVTM and CDR2 ANQGSEA come from the germline V gene. The CDR3 consists of 12 residues. The CDR3 spells CSVEDERIEAFF. In DNA, the CDR3 is TGCAGCGTTGAAGACGAACGGATCGAAGCTTTCTTT.

The gene calls are TRBV20-1 and TRBJ2-1; D may be TRBD1 or TRBD2 (5 bases each). The CDR3 consists of 15 residues. Trimming stripped 1 base from V and 6 bases from J, with 16 bases between. Per the germline V gene, CDR1 is DFQATT and CDR2 is SNEGSKA (reference sequence). This chain's CDR3 is CSARVWDQSFNEQFF. The CDR3 DNA reads as TGCAGTGCTAGAGTATGGGACCAGTCTTTCAATGAGCAGTTCTTC.

The chain recombines TRBV30 with TRBJ1-6; D gene ambiguous. Trimming pared 1 base from V and 0 bases from J, leaving 10 bases between. The CDR3 loop spans 16 amino acids. Germline V gene lookup returns CDR1 GTSNPN and CDR2 SVGIG (reference sequence). CDR3: CAWSGAVFSYNSPLHF. CDR3 nucleotides: TGTGCCTGGAGTGGGGCGGTGTTCTCCTATAATTCACCCCTCCACTTT.